This T cell receptor (beta chain) was sequenced during a study of T-cell reconstitution after alpha-beta-depleted transplantation in children. After removal of 0 bases from V and 4 bases from J, the junction contained 3 bases not matched to a gene. Germline CDR1 reads MNHEY; CDR2 reads SMNVEV (reference sequence). This CDR3 spans 15 amino acids. This clonotype occurred a few times. Preparation of the TCRbeta library involved a method that used unique molecular identifiers. MiXCR, run by TCRdb on the PCR reads, gives a single entry per CDR3 protein. The sample carries roughly 350,000 distinct CDR3 sequences, 9% to 12% recorded once.

This TCR was sampled from a human donor who donated a stem cell graft to a child with acute lymphoblastic leukemia. The material sequenced was PBMCs from the stem cell graft donor, taken from the stem cell graft. V gene TRBV27 combines with J gene TRBJ2-7, with TRBD2 matching over 10 bases. CDR3 sequence (DNA): TGTGCCAGCAGTTTATCGCTAGCGGGAGCGTACGAGCAGTACTTC. This codes for CASSLSLAGAYEQYF.